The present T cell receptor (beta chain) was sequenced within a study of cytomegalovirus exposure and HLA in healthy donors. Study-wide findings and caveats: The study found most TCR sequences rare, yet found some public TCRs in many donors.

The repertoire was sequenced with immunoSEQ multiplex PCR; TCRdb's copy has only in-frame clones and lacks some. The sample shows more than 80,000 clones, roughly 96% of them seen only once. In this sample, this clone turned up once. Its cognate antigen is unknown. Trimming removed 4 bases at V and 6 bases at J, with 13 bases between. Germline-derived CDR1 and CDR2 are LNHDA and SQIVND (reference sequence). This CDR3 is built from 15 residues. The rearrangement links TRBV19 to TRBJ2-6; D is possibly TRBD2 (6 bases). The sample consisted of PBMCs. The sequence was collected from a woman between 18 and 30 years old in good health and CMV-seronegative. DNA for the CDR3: TGTGCCAGTAGTAAAGACGGGAGCATGGCCAACGTCCTGACTTTC. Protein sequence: CASSKDGSMANVLTF. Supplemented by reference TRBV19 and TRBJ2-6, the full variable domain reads DGGITQSPKYLFRKEGQNVTLSCEQNLNHDAMYWYRQDPGQGLRLIYYSQIVNDFQKGDIAEGYSVSREKKESFPLTVTSAQKNPTAFYLCASSKDGSMANVLTFGAGSRLTVL.